The 17 T cell receptor beta chains below come from one sample, sequenced in a study of blood T cell repertoires in COVID-19. Only in-frame clones appear in the TCRdb table, and some are missing; sequencing was by immunoSEQ multiplex PCR. Altogether 75,000 to 90,000 clones are present, about 83% being singletons, with the ten largest covering around 7.3%. Input material: peripheral blood. The origin of the receptors is a man between 45 and 60 years old with active COVID-19.

This clone came up a few times. As DNA, the CDR3 is TGTGCCAGCAGGGGGTACACTAGCGGCCGCTCCTACAATGAGCAGTTCTTC. Translating it yields CASRGYTSGRSYNEQFF. The chain is built from TRBV27 and TRBJ2-1, with 8 bases that match TRBD2. The CDR3 loop spans 17 amino acids. V lost 6 bases, J lost 0 bases, and 10 bases stayed unmatched. Germline V gene data show CDR1 as MNHEY and CDR2 as SMNVEV (reference sequence).

The table lists this clone with a few counts. The chain is built from TRBV28 and TRBJ2-7; 8 bases agree with TRBD1. CDR1 and CDR2 from the germline V gene are MDHEN and SYDVKM. V lost 2 bases to trimming and J lost 3 bases; unmatched junction nucleotides: 9. The CDR3 runs to 16 residues. The CDR3 nucleotides are TGTGCCAGCAGTTTACCTGACAGGGGCCGTAGCTACGAGCAGTACTTC. Translating it yields CASSLPDRGRSYEQYF.

This clone was recorded only once. The rearrangement joins TRBV30 to TRBJ1-5; tentative D call: TRBD1 (6 bases). The CDR3 runs to 15 residues. The V and J ends lost 2 bases and 0 bases respectively, with 11 bases between them. Germline values: CDR1 GTSNPN, CDR2 SVGIG (reference sequence). CDR3 DNA: TGTGCCTGGAGTTCAGGGGCCCTTAGCAATCAGCCCCAGCATTTT. It translates to CAWSSGALSNQPQHF.

The chain combines TRBV7-9 with TRBJ2-3; D may be TRBD2 (7 bases). This CDR3 region has 16 residues. Germline V CDR1 and CDR2: SEHNR, FQNEAQ (reference sequence). The ends were cut back, 5 bases at V and 4 bases at J, with 19 bases in the middle. This chain's CDR3 is CASSPAGGGHPDTQYF. CDR3 in DNA: TGTGCCAGCAGCCCAGCTGGGGGGGGCCACCCAGATACGCAGTATTTT. The variable domain in full, completed from reference TRBV7-9 and TRBJ2-3, reads DTGVSQNPRHKITKRGQNVTFRCDPISEHNRLYWYRQTLGQGPEFLTYFQNEAQLEKSRLLSDRFSAERPKGSFSTLEIQRTEQGDSAMYLCASSPAGGGHPDTQYFGPGTRLTVL.

V is TRBV6-2 or TRBV6-3 and J is TRBJ2-5, with 9 positions matching TRBD2. This CDR3 is 15 amino acids long. Looked up from germline, CDR1 is MNHEY and CDR2 is SVGEGT. Trimming took 6 bases from V and 1 from J; bases not matched to a gene: 6. The CDR3 region has the DNA TGTGCCAGCAGCGACCAGGGACTAGCCCAAGAGACCCAGTACTTC. It encodes CASSDQGLAQETQYF.

The chain uses TRBV24-1 and TRBJ2-1; TRBD2 matches 9 bases. Per germline, CDR1 KGHDR and CDR2 SFDVKD. CDR3 length equals 16 residues. The V gene end was trimmed by 0 bases and the J gene end by 1 base; junction bases not matched to a gene: 0. CDR3 amino acids: CATSDLSGGSYNEQFF. The DNA of the CDR3 is TGTGCCACCAGTGATTTGAGCGGGGGGTCCTACAATGAGCAGTTCTTC.

This clone was found a few times. The chain has TRBV30 and TRBJ1-6; 8 nucleotides align to TRBD1. Trimming removed 0 bases from V and 9 bases from J; junction bases left unmatched: 10. This CDR3 has 16 amino acids. From germline, CDR1 is GTSNPN and CDR2 SVGIG (reference sequence). In nucleotides, the CDR3 is TGTGCCTGGAGTGTACCCCTCGGACAGGGAGGTTCACCCCTCCACTTT. Translating gives CAWSVPLGQGGSPLHF. The whole variable domain, filled in from reference TRBV30 and TRBJ1-6, reads SQTIHQWPATLVQPVGSPLSLECTVEGTSNPNLYWYRQAAGRGLQLLFYSVGIGQISSEVPQNLSASRPQDRQFILSSKKLLLSDSGFYLCAWSVPLGQGGSPLHFGNGTRLTVT.

J is TRBJ1-2 and V is TRBV29-1, with 9 bases fitting TRBD1. Germline lookup yields CDR1 SQVTM and CDR2 ANQGSEA. Trimming removed 7 bases from V and 2 bases from J; junction bases left unmatched: 5. The CDR3 is 13 amino acids. CDR3 protein: CSGTGQGNYGYTF. Here the CDR3 DNA reads TGCAGCGGGACGGGACAGGGAAACTATGGCTACACCTTC.

Comments on this clone: An end of the junction differs from the germline gene, which may be a read error. The chain recombines TRBV7-2 with TRBJ1-1; D is uncertain. The CDR3 runs 13 residues. From germline, CDR1 is SGHTA and CDR2 FQGNSA. The CDR3 loop is CASSFAGNSEAFF. As DNA, the CDR3 is TGTGCCAGCAGCTTCGCGGGGAACAGTGAAGCTTTCTTT. The full variable domain, rest sourced from reference TRBV7-2 and TRBJ1-1, is GAGVSQSPSNKVTEKGKDVELRCDPISGHTALYWYRQSLGQGLEFLIYFQGNSAPDKSGLPSDRFSAERTGGSVSTLTIQRTQQEDSAVYLCASSFAGNSEAFFGQGTRLTVV.

This clone was seen a single time. The rearrangement uses TRBV27 and TRBJ1-5, with 9 bases lining up with TRBD1. Germline V lookup: CDR1 MNHEY, CDR2 SMNVEV (reference sequence). The CDR3 has 16 residues. V shed 6 bases and J 4 bases; nucleotides not matched to a gene: 10. This CDR3 is CASSSIGTGWNQPQHF. Here the CDR3 DNA reads TGTGCCAGCAGCTCTATTGGGACAGGGTGGAATCAGCCCCAGCATTTT.

The chain couples TRBV7-9 to TRBJ1-2, with 9 bases identical to TRBD1. Losses at the gene ends were 4 bases for V and 0 bases for J; bases not matched to a gene: 3. Germline values: CDR1 SEHNR, CDR2 FQNEAQ (reference sequence). The CDR3 contains 15 residues. CDR3 nucleotides: TGTGCCAGCAGCTCCACAGGGGGCACTAACTATGGCTACACCTTC. Amino acid sequence: CASSSTGGTNYGYTF.

V gene TRBV29-1 combines with J gene TRBJ2-1; possible D gene TRBD1, 5 bases. The V end lost 7 bases, the J end lost 5 bases, and 21 bases lay between the germline ends. The CDR3 sequence is 15 residues long. Per the germline V gene, CDR1 is SQVTM and CDR2 is ANQGSEA. CDR3 DNA: TGCAGCGGAACCTTAGGGGCAGTGCGTAACAATGAGCAGTTCTTC. Translation gives CSGTLGAVRNNEQFF.

This clone was detected ten times or more. The chain combines TRBV19 with TRBJ1-5; D is perhaps TRBD1 (6 bases). CDR3 length: 16 residues. Germline V gene lookup returns CDR1 LNHDA and CDR2 SQIVND (reference sequence). Trimming took 10 bases from V and 0 from J, leaving 19 bases between them. The CDR3 protein is CATSDRLYDSNQPQHF. The CDR3 DNA reads as TGTGCCACCTCGGACAGATTATACGATAGCAATCAGCCCCAGCATTTT.

The gene calls are TRBV19 and TRBJ2-5, with 7 bases fitting TRBD1. Germline lookup yields CDR1 LNHDA and CDR2 SQIVND (reference sequence). V gave up 4 bases and J gave up 2 bases; unmatched junction bases: 4. The CDR3 is 14 residues long. CDR3 amino acids: CASSTPGQQETQYF. CDR3 DNA sequence: TGTGCCAGTAGTACGCCGGGACAGCAAGAGACCCAGTACTTC.

The genes are TRBV28 and TRBJ2-1; a weak D match, TRBD2 (6 bases). Trimming stripped 5 bases from V and 0 bases from J, with 23 bases between. From germline, CDR1 is MDHEN and CDR2 SYDVKM. This CDR3 is 19 amino acids long. CDR3 residues: CASSGGSTEGMSSYNEQFF. As DNA, the CDR3 is TGTGCCAGCAGTGGAGGGTCGACCGAAGGGATGAGCTCCTACAATGAGCAGTTCTTC.

This rearrangement joins TRBV19 to TRBJ2-3; D may be TRBD2 (5 bases). Looked up from germline, CDR1 is LNHDA and CDR2 is SQIVND (reference sequence). The ends were cut back, 7 bases at V and 2 bases at J, with 19 bases in the middle. The CDR3 runs 16 residues. The CDR3 is CASTPGIRRDTDTQYF. The CDR3 DNA reads TGTGCCAGTACCCCTGGGATTAGACGGGACACAGATACGCAGTATTTT.

The genes are TRBV15 and TRBJ2-3; 7 bases are shared with TRBD2. V was clipped by 5 bases and J by 2 bases; unmatched bases: 4. Per germline, CDR1 LNHNV and CDR2 YYDKDF (reference sequence). The CDR3 extends over 14 amino acids. The CDR3 nucleotides read TGTGCCACCAGCCCGGGACTACCCACAGATACGCAGTATTTT. Its translation is CATSPGLPTDTQYF.